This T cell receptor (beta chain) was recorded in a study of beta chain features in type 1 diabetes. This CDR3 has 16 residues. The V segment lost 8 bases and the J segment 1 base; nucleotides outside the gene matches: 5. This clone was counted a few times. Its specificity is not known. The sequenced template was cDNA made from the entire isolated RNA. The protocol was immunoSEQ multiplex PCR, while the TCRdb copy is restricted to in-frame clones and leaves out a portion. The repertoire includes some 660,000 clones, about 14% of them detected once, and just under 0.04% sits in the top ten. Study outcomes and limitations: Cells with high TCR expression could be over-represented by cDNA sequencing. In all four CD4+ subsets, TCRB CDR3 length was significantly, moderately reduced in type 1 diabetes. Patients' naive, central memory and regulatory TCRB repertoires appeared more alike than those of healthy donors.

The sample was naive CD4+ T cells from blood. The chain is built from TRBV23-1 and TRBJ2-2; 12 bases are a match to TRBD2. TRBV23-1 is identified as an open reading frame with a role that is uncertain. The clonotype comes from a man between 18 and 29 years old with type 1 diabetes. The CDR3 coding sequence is TGCGCCAGCCAGACTAGCGGGGGATTGAACACCGGGGAGCTGTTTTTT. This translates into CASQTSGGLNTGELFF.